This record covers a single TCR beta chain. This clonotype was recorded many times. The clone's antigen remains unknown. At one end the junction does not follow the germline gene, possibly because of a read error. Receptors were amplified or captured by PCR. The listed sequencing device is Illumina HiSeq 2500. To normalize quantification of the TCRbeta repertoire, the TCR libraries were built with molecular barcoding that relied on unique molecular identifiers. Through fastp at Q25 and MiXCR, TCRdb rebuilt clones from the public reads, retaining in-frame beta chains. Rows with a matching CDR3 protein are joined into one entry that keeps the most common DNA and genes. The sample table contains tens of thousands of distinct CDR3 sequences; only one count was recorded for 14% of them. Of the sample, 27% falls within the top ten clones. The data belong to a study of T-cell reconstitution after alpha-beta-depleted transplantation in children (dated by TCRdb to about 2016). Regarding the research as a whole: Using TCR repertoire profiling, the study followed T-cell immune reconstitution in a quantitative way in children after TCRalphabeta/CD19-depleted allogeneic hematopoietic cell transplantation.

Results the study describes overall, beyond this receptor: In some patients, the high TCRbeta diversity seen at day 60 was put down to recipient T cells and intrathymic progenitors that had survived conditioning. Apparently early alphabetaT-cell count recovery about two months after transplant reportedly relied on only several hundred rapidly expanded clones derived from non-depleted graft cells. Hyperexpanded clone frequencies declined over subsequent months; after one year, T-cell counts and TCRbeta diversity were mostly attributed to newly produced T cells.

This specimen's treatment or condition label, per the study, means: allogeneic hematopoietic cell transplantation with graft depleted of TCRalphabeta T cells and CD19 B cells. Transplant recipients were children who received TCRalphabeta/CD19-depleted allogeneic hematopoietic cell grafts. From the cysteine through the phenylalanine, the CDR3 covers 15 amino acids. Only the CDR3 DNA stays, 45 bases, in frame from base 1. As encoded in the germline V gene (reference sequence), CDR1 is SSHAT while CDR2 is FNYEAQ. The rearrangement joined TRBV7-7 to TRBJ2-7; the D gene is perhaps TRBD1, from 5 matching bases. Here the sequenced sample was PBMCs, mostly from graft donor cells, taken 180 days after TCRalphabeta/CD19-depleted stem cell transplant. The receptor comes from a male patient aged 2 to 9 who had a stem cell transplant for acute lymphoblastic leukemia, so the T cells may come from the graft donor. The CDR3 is CASSKGPGLTYEQYF. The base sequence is TGTGCTAGCAGCAAAGGGCCAGGGTTAACCTACGAGCAGTACTTC.